The 3 T cell receptor beta chains presented below share a single source sample, sequenced in a study of cytomegalovirus exposure and HLA in healthy donors. 60 Vbeta and 13 Jbeta primers were used in PCR. Sequencing used immunoSEQ multiplex PCR; TCRdb keeps in-frame clones, though not all of them. The sample records roughly 90,000 clones, 65% to 75% being singletons. The sequencing sample was made of PBMCs. These receptors came from a man aged 25 to 40 in good health and CMV-seropositive.

This clone showed up just a few times. The gene calls are TRBV5-1 and TRBJ2-1, with D maybe TRBD2 (5 bases). CDR3 length: 15 residues. The V gene's germline CDR1 is SGHRS and CDR2 YFSETQ. The V and J ends lost 4 bases and 5 bases respectively, with 16 bases between them. The CDR3 DNA reads as TGCGCCAGCAGCCTAGCCTCGGGGATGGACAATGAGCAGTTCTTC. It translates to CASSLASGMDNEQFF.

The V gene is TRBV19, the J gene TRBJ1-1, with D perhaps TRBD1 (6 bases). CDR1 is LNHDA, CDR2 SQIVND, per germline (reference sequence). This CDR3 spans 15 amino acids. Trimming pared 4 bases from V and 1 base from J, leaving 13 bases between. The CDR3 is CASSKSSQGNTEAFF. CDR3 DNA sequence: TGTGCCAGTAGTAAAAGTTCACAGGGGAACACTGAAGCTTTCTTT.

The rearrangement uses TRBV7-2 and TRBJ2-2, with TRBD2 matching over 11 bases. The V segment lost 5 bases and the J segment 3 bases; nucleotides outside the gene matches: 8. This CDR3 contains 17 residues. Germline V lookup: CDR1 SGHTA, CDR2 FQGNSA. The CDR3 sequence: CASSMDLAGGYTGELFF. The CDR3 region has the DNA TGTGCCAGCAGCATGGATCTAGCGGGGGGCTACACCGGGGAGCTGTTTTTT.